A selection of T cell receptor beta chains follows, all from one sample in a study of cytomegalovirus exposure and HLA in healthy donors. Repertoires were generated with immunoSEQ multiplex PCR, while TCRdb's copy carries only in-frame clones and drops some. The profile covers some 150,000 clones, with roughly three quarters appearing a single time and 1.5% to 2% taken by the ten largest. Input material: PBMCs. The receptors derive from a woman in her 30s in good health and CMV-seronegative. Both conserved end residues are part of each CDR3. A D gene is named only where the DNA matches it firmly. Clone size is stated in some rows and not others, as once, few, many or a class when expanded.

clone size,J gene,V gene,D gene,CDR3 protein,CDR3 DNA
-,TRBJ1-2,TRBV7-2,TRBD1,CASSILGGGVRTNYGYTF,TGTGCCAGCAGCATTCTTGGAGGGGGCGTAAGAACTAACTATGGCTACACCTTC
few,TRBJ2-7,TRBV5-1,-,CASSLVSSYEQYF,TGCGCCAGCAGCTTGGTTTCTTCCTACGAGCAGTACTTC
-,TRBJ2-7,TRBV28,TRBD1,CASASPGTGAPVGYF,TGTGCCAGCGCCTCTCCCGGGACAGGGGCCCCTGTGGGGTACTTC
-,TRBJ2-3,TRBV6-5,TRBD2,CASGRADTQYF,TGTGCCAGCGGGAGGGCAGATACGCAGTATTTT
few,TRBJ2-2,TRBV5-4,TRBD2,CASSLASGTGELFF,TGTGCCAGCAGCTTGGCTAGCGGAACCGGGGAGCTGTTTTTT
-,TRBJ1-2,TRBV30,-,CAWSVNYYGYTF,TGTGCCTGGAGTGTTAATTACTATGGCTACACCTTC
-,TRBJ2-3,TRBV5-4,-,CASSSGMGPDTQYF,TGTGCCAGCAGCTCAGGGATGGGCCCAGATACGCAGTATTTT
-,TRBJ2-2,TRBV7-9,-,CASNSFKDANTGELFF,TGTGCCAGCAACAGCTTCAAGGATGCGAACACCGGGGAGCTGTTTTTT
-,TRBJ1-1,TRBV29-1,-,CSVEGQEGTEAFF,TGCAGCGTCGAAGGCCAGGAGGGAACTGAAGCTTTCTTT
-,TRBJ2-5,TRBV18,-,CASSPQLDQETQYF,TGTGCCAGCTCACCACAGCTTGACCAAGAGACCCAGTACTTC
-,TRBJ2-3,TRBV2,TRBD1,CASTGQGAVPDTQYF,TGTGCCAGCACTGGACAGGGGGCGGTTCCAGATACGCAGTATTTT
-,TRBJ2-3,TRBV7-9,-,CASSSRQAGVGDTQYF,TGTGCCAGCAGCAGCCGACAGGCGGGGGTGGGAGATACGCAGTATTTT
few,TRBJ2-5,TRBV5-1,-,CASSPVLYETQYF,TGCGCCAGCAGCCCGGTGCTGTATGAGACCCAGTACTTC
few,TRBJ2-5,TRBV2,-,CASNLATVQTQYF,TGTGCCAGCAACCTAGCGACCGTTCAGACCCAGTACTTC
-,TRBJ2-7,TRBV11-2,TRBD1,CASSSEWDRGLYEQYF,TGTGCCAGCAGCTCAGAGTGGGACAGGGGGCTTTACGAGCAGTACTTC
-,TRBJ2-1,TRBV7-9,-,CSSSFFQAEQFF,TGTTCCAGCAGCTTTTTTCAAGCTGAGCAGTTCTTC
-,TRBJ2-2,TRBV18,-,CASSPRQDLTGELFF,TGTGCCAGCTCACCTCGACAGGATTTGACCGGGGAGCTGTTTTTT
-,TRBJ1-4,TRBV28,TRBD1,CASSPWTGGKEKLFF,TGTGCCAGCAGTCCCTGGACAGGGGGCAAGGAAAAACTGTTTTTT
few,TRBJ1-5,TRBV2,-,CASSIDSRGQPQHF,TGTGCCAGCAGCATAGACAGTAGGGGTCAGCCCCAGCATTTT
-,TRBJ2-1,TRBV9,-,CASSVSNEQFF,TGTGCCAGCAGCGTTTCTAATGAGCAGTTCTTC
-,TRBJ1-1,TRBV30,TRBD1,CASQGQGNTEAFF,TGTGCCTCCCAAGGACAGGGGAACACTGAAGCTTTCTTT
-,TRBJ2-2,TRBV19,TRBD1,CASSSRTGGDGELFF,TGTGCCAGTAGTAGCCGGACAGGGGGTGACGGGGAGCTGTTTTTT
-,TRBJ2-3,TRBV9,TRBD1,CASSVGGRGNTQYF,TGTGCCAGCAGCGTAGGTGGCAGGGGGAATACGCAGTATTTT
-,TRBJ1-5,TRBV5-8,TRBD1,CASSYGTGGGYQPQHF,TGTGCCAGCAGCTACGGGACAGGGGGCGGCTATCAGCCCCAGCATTTT
-,TRBJ1-6,TRBV5-6,-,CASSLRGIASPLHF,TGTGCCAGCAGCCTCAGGGGAATTGCGTCACCCCTCCACTTT
-,TRBJ2-3,TRBV9,TRBD2,CASSGEQLAGVPDTQYF,TGTGCCAGCAGCGGTGAACAACTAGCGGGAGTCCCAGATACGCAGTATTTT
-,TRBJ2-1,TRBV28,TRBD1,CASRYRDRINEQFF,TGTGCCAGCAGATACCGGGACAGAATCAATGAGCAGTTCTTC
-,TRBJ2-3,TRBV10-3,TRBD1,CAIGQGGAVDTQYF,TGTGCCATCGGACAGGGGGGAGCGGTAGATACGCAGTATTTT
-,TRBJ1-6,TRBV2,-,CASSLDYGYSPLHF,TGTGCCAGCAGTTTGGACTATGGATACTCACCCCTCCACTTT
-,TRBJ2-1,TRBV9,-,CASSGTANNEQFF,TGTGCCAGCAGCGGGACAGCTAACAATGAGCAGTTCTTC
-,TRBJ2-1,TRBV7-8,TRBD2,CASSSTSGSIGEQFF,TGTGCCAGCAGCTCCACTAGCGGGTCGATTGGTGAGCAGTTCTTC